The 14 T cell receptor beta chains given below trace back to one sample, sequenced in a study of graft-versus-host responses after intestinal transplantation. TCRdb's copy holds only in-frame clones and misses some; the assay was immunoSEQ multiplex PCR. Here the sample spans about 40,000 clones, about 90% being singletons. The material sequenced was PBMCs, taken approximately 300 days after intestinal transplant. All receptors come from a human patient who received an intestinal transplant, so some T cells may come from the graft donor.

This clone was recorded only once. The CDR3 DNA is TGTGCCAGCAGCCAAGTGCGGGCGGGAGAGACCCAGTACTTC. It codes for CASSQVRAGETQYF. This chain links TRBV4-2 with TRBJ2-5; TRBD2 might be the D (5 bases). V lost 1 base, J lost 4 bases, and 10 bases lay in between. From germline, CDR1 is LGHNA and CDR2 YNFKEQ. The CDR3 sequence is 14 residues long.

The rearrangement uses TRBV9 and TRBJ2-3, with D perhaps matching TRBD2 (6 bases). The CDR3 length is 16 residues. V was trimmed by 3 bases and J by 1 base, leaving 15 bases between them. The germline CDR1 and CDR2 sequences are SGDLS and YYNGEE. DNA of the CDR3: TGTGCCAGCAGCGCGGGAGCCGAAGGTGGCACAGATACGCAGTATTTT. It encodes CASSAGAEGGTDTQYF.

V and J are TRBV4-2 and TRBJ2-7; D gene ambiguous. CDR3 size: 13 residues. Looked up from germline, CDR1 is LGHNA and CDR2 is YNFKEQ. The V end was cut by 0 bases, the J end by 4 bases, with 7 bases between. As DNA, the CDR3 is TGTGCCAGCAGCCAAGACCGGGTTTACGAGCAGTACTTC. It is translated as CASSQDRVYEQYF.

CDR3 bases: TGTGCCAGCAGTTATAGGGGGATCCGGGAGCTGTTTTTT. This translates into CASSYRGIRELFF. V and J are TRBV6-9 and TRBJ2-2, with a tentative D call TRBD1 (6 bases). Germline loops: CDR1 MNHGY, CDR2 SVAAGI. V was trimmed by 2 bases and J by 9 bases, leaving 10 bases between them. CDR3 length: 13 amino acids.

V and J are TRBV2 and TRBJ1-2; 7 bases agree with TRBD1. V gave up 7 bases and J gave up 0 bases; unmatched junction bases: 5. The germline gives CDR1 SNHLY, CDR2 FYNNEI. The CDR3 has 14 residues. Written as DNA, the CDR3 is TGTGCCAGCATACGGACAGGACCTAACTATGGCTACACCTTC. Translation: CASIRTGPNYGYTF.

The chain couples TRBV5-1 to TRBJ1-2, with a weak D call TRBD1 (5 bases). The V and J ends lost 0 bases and 6 bases respectively, with 12 bases between them. CDR3 length: 14 residues. Germline CDR1 and CDR2: SGHRS and YFSETQ. The CDR3 sequence: CASSLVGAVHGYTF. The CDR3 region has the DNA TGCGCCAGCAGCTTGGTTGGGGCCGTCCATGGCTACACCTTC.

This clone was seen only a few times. This same CDR3 is encoded by further DNA sequences in the sample. The chain uses TRBV20-1 and TRBJ1-2; D uncertain. Trimming pared 3 bases from V and 8 bases from J, leaving 10 bases between. Germline loops: CDR1 DFQATT, CDR2 SNEGSKA (reference sequence). The CDR3 extends over 11 amino acids. The CDR3 protein is CSASPRGGYTF. The CDR3, as DNA: TGCAGTGCTAGTCCCAGAGGCGGCTACACCTTC.

V usage is TRBV10-1 and J usage is TRBJ2-7; 7 bases are a match to TRBD1. CDR1 WNHNN and CDR2 SYGVQD come from the germline V gene (reference sequence). Trimming removed 6 bases from V and 6 bases from J; junction bases left unmatched: 5. This CDR3 is built from 12 residues. In nucleotides, the CDR3 is TGCGCCAGCAGGACAGGGTGGGTCGAGCAGTACTTC. This codes for CASRTGWVEQYF.

The chain links TRBV28 to TRBJ2-3; 9 nucleotides line up with TRBD1. The V and J ends lost 3 bases and 5 bases, in that order; junction bases with no gene match: 3. Germline V gene sequence: CDR1 MDHEN, CDR2 SYDVKM. This CDR3 spans 14 amino acids. The CDR3 region is CASSLGQGVDTQYF. CDR3 DNA sequence: TGTGCCAGCAGTTTGGGACAGGGAGTAGATACGCAGTATTTT.

The chain employs TRBV6-5 and TRBJ2-7; D could derive from TRBD1 or TRBD2 (6 bases each). This CDR3 has 13 residues. Germline CDR1 reads MNHEY; CDR2 reads SVGAGI. Trimming shortened V by 5 bases and J by 1 base, and 9 bases separated the two germline ends. CDR3 nucleotide sequence: TGTGCCAGCAGTGCGGGACAATCCTACGAGCAGTACTTC. Protein product: CASSAGQSYEQYF.

The rearrangement uses TRBV9 and TRBJ2-7, with unresolved D. This CDR3 has 13 residues. Germline V gives CDR1 SGDLS, CDR2 YYNGEE. V lost 0 bases and J 1 base, leaving 5 bases between the germline ends. The CDR3 sequence: CASSVDPSYEQYF. CDR3 nucleotides: TGTGCCAGCAGCGTAGACCCATCCTACGAGCAGTACTTC. The full variable domain, rest sourced from reference TRBV9 and TRBJ2-7, is DSGVTQTPKHLITATGQRVTLRCSPRSGDLSVYWYQQSLDQGLQFLIQYYNGEERAKGNILERFSAQQFPDLHSELNLSSLELGDSALYFCASSVDPSYEQYFGPGTRLTVT.

The V gene is TRBV2, the J gene TRBJ2-1; no clear D. The length of the CDR3 is 15 residues. CDR1 and CDR2 from the germline V gene are SNHLY and FYNNEI. Trimming stripped 8 bases from V and 3 bases from J, with 17 bases between. In DNA, the CDR3 is TGTGCCAGCTCCCGGGCCCTGACCTACTACAATGAGCAGTTCTTC. Protein product: CASSRALTYYNEQFF.

The chain couples TRBV5-6 to TRBJ2-6; 9 bases line up with TRBD2. Germline loops: CDR1 SGHDT, CDR2 YYEEEE. V gave up 5 bases and J gave up 0 bases; unmatched junction bases: 6. The CDR3 runs to 17 residues. The CDR3 bases are TGTGCCAGCAGGGGTAGCGGGAGTGCCTCTGGGGCCAACGTCCTGACTTTC. Protein sequence: CASRGSGSASGANVLTF.

This clone has a handful of counts. The chain employs TRBV5-4 and TRBJ1-1; D is unclear. V shed 4 bases and J shed 1 base, with 11 bases lying between them. Germline CDR1 is SGHNT and CDR2 is YYREEE (reference sequence). The CDR3 contains 14 residues. CDR3 sequence reads: CASSPPRGNTEAFF. The DNA of the CDR3 is TGTGCCAGCAGCCCCCCTCGGGGGAACACTGAAGCTTTCTTT.